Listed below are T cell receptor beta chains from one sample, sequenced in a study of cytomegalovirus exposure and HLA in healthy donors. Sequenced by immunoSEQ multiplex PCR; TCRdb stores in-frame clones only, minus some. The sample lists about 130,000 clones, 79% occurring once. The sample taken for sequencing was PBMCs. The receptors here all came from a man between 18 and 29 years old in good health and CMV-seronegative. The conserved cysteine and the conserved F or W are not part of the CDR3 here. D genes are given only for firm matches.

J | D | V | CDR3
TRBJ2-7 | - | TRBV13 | ASSLGLGHTYEQY
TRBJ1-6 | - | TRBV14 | ASSQGGRSYNSPLH
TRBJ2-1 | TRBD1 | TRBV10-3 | AIRPPDRNEQF
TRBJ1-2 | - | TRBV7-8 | ASSSRVHPPSGYT
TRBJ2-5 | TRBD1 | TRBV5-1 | ASSFRGLETQY
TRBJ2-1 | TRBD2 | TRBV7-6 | ASSSGGALNEQF
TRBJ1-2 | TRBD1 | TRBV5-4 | ASSFPGTGKNGYT
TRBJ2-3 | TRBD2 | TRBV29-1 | SVKRTSGGRTDTQY
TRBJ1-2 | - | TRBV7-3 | ASSPGGGHGYT
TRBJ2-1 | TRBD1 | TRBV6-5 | ASSHSRGQVPNEQF
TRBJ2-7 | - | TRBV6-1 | ASNRVRDSYEQY
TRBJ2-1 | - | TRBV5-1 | ASSLAGVSSYNEQF
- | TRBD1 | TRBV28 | ASSGAWDSSYEQY
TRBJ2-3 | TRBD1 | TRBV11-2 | ASSLRSGQGMLDTQY
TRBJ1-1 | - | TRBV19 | ASRDRLNTEAF
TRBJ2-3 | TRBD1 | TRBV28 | ASSSQGALDTQY
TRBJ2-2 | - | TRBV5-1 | ASSSSLAKNTGELF
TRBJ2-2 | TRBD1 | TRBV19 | ASEGASGELF
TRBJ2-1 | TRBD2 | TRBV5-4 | ASSPRAGVFPNEQF
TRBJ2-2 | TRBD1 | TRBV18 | ASSGSVGQLTGELF
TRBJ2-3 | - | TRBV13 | ASSLATSIDTQY